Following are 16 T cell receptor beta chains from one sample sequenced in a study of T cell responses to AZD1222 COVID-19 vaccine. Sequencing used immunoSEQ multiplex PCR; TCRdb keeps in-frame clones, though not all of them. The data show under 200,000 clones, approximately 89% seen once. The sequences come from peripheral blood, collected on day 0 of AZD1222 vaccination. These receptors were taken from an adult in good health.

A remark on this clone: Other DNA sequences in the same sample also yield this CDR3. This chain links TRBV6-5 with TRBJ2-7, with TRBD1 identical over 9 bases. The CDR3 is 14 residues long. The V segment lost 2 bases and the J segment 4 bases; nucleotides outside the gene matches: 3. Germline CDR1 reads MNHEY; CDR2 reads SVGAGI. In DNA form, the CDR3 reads TGTGCCAGCAGTTACGAGGACAGGGGTTACGAGCAGTACTTC. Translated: CASSYEDRGYEQYF.

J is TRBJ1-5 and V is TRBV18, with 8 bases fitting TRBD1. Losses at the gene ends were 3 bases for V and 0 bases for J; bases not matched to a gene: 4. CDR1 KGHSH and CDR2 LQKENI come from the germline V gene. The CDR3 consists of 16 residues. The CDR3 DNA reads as TGTGCCAGCTCACCGGCAGGGGGCTATAGCAATCAGCCCCAGCATTTT. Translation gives CASSPAGGYSNQPQHF.

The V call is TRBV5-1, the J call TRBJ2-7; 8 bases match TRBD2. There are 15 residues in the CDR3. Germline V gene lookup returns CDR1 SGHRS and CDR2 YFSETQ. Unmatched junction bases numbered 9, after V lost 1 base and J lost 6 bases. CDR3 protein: CASSLRGAGGSEQYF. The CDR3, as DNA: TGCGCCAGCAGCTTGCGGGGGGCGGGAGGCTCCGAGCAGTACTTC.

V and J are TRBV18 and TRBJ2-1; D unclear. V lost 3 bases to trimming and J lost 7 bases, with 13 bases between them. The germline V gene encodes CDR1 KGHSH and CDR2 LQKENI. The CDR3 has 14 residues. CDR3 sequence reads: CASSPADTLNEQFF. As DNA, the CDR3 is TGTGCCAGCTCACCGGCAGACACGCTTAATGAGCAGTTCTTC.

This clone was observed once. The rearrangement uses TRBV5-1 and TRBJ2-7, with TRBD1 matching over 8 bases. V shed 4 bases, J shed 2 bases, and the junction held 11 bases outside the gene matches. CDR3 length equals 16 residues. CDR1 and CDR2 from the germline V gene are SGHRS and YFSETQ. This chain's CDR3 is CASSLWGTGAPYEQYF. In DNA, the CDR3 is TGCGCCAGCAGCCTCTGGGGGACAGGAGCTCCCTACGAGCAGTACTTC.

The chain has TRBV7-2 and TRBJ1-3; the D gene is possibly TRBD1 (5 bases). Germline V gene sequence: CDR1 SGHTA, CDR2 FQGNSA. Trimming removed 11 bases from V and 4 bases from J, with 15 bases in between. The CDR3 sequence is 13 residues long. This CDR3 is CASSRGEGNTIYF. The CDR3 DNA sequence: TGTGCCTCTTCCCGGGGGGAGGGAAACACCATATATTTT.

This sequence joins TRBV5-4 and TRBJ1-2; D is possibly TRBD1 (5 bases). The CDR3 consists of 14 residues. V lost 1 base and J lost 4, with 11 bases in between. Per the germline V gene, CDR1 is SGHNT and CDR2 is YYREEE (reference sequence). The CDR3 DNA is TGTGCCAGCAGCTTGCCCCAGGGCGGCTATGGCTACACCTTC. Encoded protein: CASSLPQGGYGYTF.

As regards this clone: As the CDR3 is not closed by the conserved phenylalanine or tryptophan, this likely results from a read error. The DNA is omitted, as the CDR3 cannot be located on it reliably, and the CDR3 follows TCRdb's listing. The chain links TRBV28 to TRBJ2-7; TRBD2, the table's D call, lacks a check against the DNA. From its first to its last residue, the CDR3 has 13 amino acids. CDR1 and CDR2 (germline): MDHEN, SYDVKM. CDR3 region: CASSPGTSGSILL.

The CDR3 DNA is TGTGCCAGCGCGACTAGCGGGAGGGGATATGAGCAGTTCTTC. Its translation is CASATSGRGYEQFF. The chain employs TRBV3-1 (or the pseudogene TRBV3-2) and TRBJ2-1, with TRBD2 matching over 14 bases. With V trimmed by 8 bases and J by 8 bases, 5 bases remained unmatched. There are 14 residues in the CDR3. The germline V gene encodes CDR1 LGHDT and CDR2 YNNKEL (reference sequence).

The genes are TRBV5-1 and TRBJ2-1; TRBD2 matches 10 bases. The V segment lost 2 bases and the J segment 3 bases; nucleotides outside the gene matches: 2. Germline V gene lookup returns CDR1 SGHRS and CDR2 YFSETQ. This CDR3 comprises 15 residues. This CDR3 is CASSLPSGGYNEQFF. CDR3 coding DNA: TGCGCCAGCAGCTTACCTAGCGGGGGCTACAATGAGCAGTTCTTC. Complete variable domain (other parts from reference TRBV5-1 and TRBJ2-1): KAGVTQTPRYLIKTRGQQVTLSCSPISGHRSVSWYQQTPGQGLQFLFEYFSETQRNKGNFPGRFSGRQFSNSRSEMNVSTLELGDSALYLCASSLPSGGYNEQFFGPGTRLTVL.

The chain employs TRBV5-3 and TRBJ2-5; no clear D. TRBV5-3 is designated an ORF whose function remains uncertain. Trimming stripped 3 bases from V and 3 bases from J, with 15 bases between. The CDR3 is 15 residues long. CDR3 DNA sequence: TGTGCCAGAAGCTGCCGCCGGATAGTCGAAGAGACCCAGTACTTC. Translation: CARSCRRIVEETQYF.

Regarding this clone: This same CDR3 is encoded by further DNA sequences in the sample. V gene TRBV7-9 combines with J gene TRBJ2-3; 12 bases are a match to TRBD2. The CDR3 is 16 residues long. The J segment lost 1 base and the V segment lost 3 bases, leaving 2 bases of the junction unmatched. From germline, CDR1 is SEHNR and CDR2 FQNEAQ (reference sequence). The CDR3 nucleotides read TGTGCCAGCAGCTTGAGACTAGCGGGAGGCACAGATACGCAGTATTTT. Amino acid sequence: CASSLRLAGGTDTQYF. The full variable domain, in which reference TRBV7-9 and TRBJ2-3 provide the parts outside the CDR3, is DTGVSQNPRHKITKRGQNVTFRCDPISEHNRLYWYRQTLGQGPEFLTYFQNEAQLEKSRLLSDRFSAERPKGSFSTLEIQRTEQGDSAMYLCASSLRLAGGTDTQYFGPGTRLTVL.

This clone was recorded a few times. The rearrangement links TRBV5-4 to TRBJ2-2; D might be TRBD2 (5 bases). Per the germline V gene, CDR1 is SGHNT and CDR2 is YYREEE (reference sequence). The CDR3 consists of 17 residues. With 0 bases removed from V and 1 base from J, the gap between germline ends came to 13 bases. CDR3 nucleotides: TGTGCCAGCAGCTTGGCCGGGCGGGCTTTGAACACCGGGGAGCTGTTTTTT. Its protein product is CASSLAGRALNTGELFF.

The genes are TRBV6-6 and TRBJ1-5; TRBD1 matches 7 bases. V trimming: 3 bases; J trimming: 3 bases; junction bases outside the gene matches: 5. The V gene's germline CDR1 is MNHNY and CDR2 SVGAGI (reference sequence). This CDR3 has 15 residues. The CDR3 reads CASSYNRGVNQPQHF. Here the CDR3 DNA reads TGTGCCAGCAGTTATAACAGGGGTGTCAATCAGCCCCAGCATTTT.

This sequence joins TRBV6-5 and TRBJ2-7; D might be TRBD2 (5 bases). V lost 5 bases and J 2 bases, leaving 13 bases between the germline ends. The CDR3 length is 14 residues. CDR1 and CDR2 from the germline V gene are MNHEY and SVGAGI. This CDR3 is CASSPNSGTYEQYF. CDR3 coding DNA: TGTGCCAGCAGTCCAAACTCGGGGACCTACGAGCAGTACTTC.

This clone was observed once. CDR3 nucleotides: TGTGCCAGCAGCCCAGGAGGGGGCAGGGGGCGGGAGACCCAGTACTTC. It yields the protein CASSPGGGRGRETQYF. This sequence joins TRBV7-9 and TRBJ2-5, with 8 positions matching TRBD1. The junction had 13 bases not matched to a gene; V was cut back by 5 bases and J by 5 bases. Germline-derived CDR1 and CDR2 are SEHNR and FQNEAQ (reference sequence). The CDR3 runs 16 residues.